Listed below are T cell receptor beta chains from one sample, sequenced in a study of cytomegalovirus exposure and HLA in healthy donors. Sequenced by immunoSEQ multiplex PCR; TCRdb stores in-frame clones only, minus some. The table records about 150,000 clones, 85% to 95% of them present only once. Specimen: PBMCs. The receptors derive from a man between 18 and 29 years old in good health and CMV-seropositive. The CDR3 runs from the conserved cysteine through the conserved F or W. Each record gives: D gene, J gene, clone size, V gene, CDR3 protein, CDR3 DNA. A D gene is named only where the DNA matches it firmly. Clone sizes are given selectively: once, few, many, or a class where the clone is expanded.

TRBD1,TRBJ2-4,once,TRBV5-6,CASSGGQGLAKNIQYF,TGTGCCAGCAGCGGTGGACAGGGGCTAGCCAAAAACATTCAGTACTTC
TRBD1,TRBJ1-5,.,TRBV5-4,CASSLTPEEAGGRPQHF,TGTGCCAGCAGCCTGACCCCCGAGGAGGCAGGGGGGCGGCCCCAGCATTTT
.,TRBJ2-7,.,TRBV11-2,CASSLQGPYEQYF,TGTGCCAGCAGCTTACAGGGGCCCTACGAGCAGTACTTC
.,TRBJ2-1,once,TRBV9,CASSLPGVANEQFF,TGTGCCAGCAGCCTACCGGGGGTGGCCAATGAGCAGTTCTTC
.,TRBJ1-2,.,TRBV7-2,CASSFRDRSEGYTF,TGTGCCAGCAGCTTCCGAGACAGGAGTGAAGGCTACACCTTC
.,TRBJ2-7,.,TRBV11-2,CASSPRTAKGYEQYF,TGTGCCAGCAGCCCCCGGACAGCTAAGGGCTACGAGCAGTACTTC
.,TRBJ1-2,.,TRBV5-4,CASSPWRVYGYTF,TGTGCCAGCAGCCCCTGGCGGGTTTATGGCTACACCTTC
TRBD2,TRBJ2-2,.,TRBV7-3,CASGAVGLKNTGELFF,TGTGCCAGCGGGGCCGTGGGACTAAAGAACACCGGGGAGCTGTTTTTT
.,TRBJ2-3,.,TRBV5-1,CASSRDTDTQYF,TGCGCCAGCAGTCGAGACACAGATACGCAGTATTTT
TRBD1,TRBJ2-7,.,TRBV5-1,CASSPEDRTPYEQYF,TGCGCCAGCAGCCCCGAGGACAGGACCCCCTACGAGCAGTACTTC
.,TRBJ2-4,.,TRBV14,CASSQDSLVGDNIQYF,TGTGCCAGCAGCCAAGATTCCCTAGTCGGGGATAACATTCAGTACTTC
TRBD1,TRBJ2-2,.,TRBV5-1,CASGAGGNTGELFF,TGCGCCAGCGGAGCAGGGGGGAACACCGGGGAGCTGTTTTTT
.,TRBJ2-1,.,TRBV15,CATSTSIYNEQFF,TGTGCCACCTCTACCTCAATCTACAATGAGCAGTTCTTC
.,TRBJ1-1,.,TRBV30,CAWSGGDTEAFF,TGTGCCTGGAGTGGGGGGGACACTGAAGCTTTCTTT
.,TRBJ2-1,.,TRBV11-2,CASSSSGSRGNEQFF,TGTGCCAGCAGCTCCAGTGGCTCTAGGGGGAATGAGCAGTTCTTC
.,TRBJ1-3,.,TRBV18,CASSPGPSSGNTIYF,TGTGCCAGCTCCCCTGGCCCCAGCTCTGGAAACACCATATATTTT
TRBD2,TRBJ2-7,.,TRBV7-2,CASSSGLAAKWEQYF,TGTGCCAGCAGCTCAGGACTAGCGGCGAAATGGGAGCAGTACTTC
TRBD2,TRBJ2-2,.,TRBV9,CASSPGTTDTGELFF,TGTGCCAGCAGCCCCGGGACTACAGACACCGGGGAGCTGTTTTTT
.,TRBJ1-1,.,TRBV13,CASSRGREAFF,TGTGCCAGCAGTCGGGGGAGAGAAGCTTTCTTT
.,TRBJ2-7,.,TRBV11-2,CASSLGTGNYEQYF,TGTGCCAGCAGCTTAGGGACTGGAAACTACGAGCAGTACTTC
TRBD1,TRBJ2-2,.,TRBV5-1,CASSHLYSSTGEEDGELFF,TGCGCCAGCAGCCACCTATATTCGTCGACAGGGGAAGAGGACGGGGAGCTGTTTTTT
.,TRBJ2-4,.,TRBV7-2,CASSLAPRNIQYF,TGTGCCAGCAGCTTAGCTCCTAGAAACATTCAGTACTTC
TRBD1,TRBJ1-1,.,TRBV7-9,CASSRDSLNTEAFF,TGTGCCAGCAGCCGGGACAGTTTGAACACTGAAGCTTTCTTT
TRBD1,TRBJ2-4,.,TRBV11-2,CASSLEGQGLLAKNIQYF,TGTGCCAGCAGCTTGGAGGGACAGGGCCTTTTAGCCAAAAACATTCAGTACTTC
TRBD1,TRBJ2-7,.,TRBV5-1,CASTQGGTGDEQYF,TGCGCCAGCACCCAGGGGGGGACAGGGGACGAGCAGTACTTC
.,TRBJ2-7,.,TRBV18,CASSPSSYEQYF,TGTGCCAGCTCACCGAGCTCCTACGAGCAGTACTTC
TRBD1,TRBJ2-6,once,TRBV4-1,CASSQDDRAGANVLTF,TGCGCCAGCAGCCAGGATGACAGGGCTGGGGCCAACGTCCTGACTTTC
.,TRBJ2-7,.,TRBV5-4,CASSTGRAGGSYEQYF,TGTGCCAGCAGCACCGGGCGGGCCGGAGGGTCCTACGAGCAGTACTTC
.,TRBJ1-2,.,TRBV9,CASSVRGNYGYTF,TGTGCCAGCAGCGTAAGGGGGAACTATGGCTACACCTTC
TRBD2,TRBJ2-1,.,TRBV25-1,CASSEYGLAEYNEQFF,TGTGCCAGCAGTGAATATGGACTAGCGGAATACAATGAGCAGTTCTTC